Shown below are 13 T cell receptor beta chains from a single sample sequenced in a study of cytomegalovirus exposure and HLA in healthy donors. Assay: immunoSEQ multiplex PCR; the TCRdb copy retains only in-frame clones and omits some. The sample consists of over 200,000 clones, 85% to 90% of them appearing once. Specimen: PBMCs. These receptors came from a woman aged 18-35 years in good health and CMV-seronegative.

DNA for the CDR3: TGTGCCAGCAGGGGGGGGACTAGCAATCAGCCCCAGCATTTT. Translation gives CASRGGTSNQPQHF. V and J are TRBV5-8 and TRBJ1-5; a possible D gene is TRBD1 (5 bases). V was shortened by 5 bases and J by 0 bases, with 9 bases between the two germline ends. From germline, CDR1 is SGHTS and CDR2 YDEGEE. This CDR3 is 14 amino acids long.

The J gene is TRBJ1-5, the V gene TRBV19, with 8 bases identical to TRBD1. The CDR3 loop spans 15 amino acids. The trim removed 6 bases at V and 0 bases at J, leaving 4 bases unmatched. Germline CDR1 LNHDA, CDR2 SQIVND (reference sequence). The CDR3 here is CASRGTGPSNQPQHF. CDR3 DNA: TGTGCCAGTAGAGGGACAGGCCCTAGCAATCAGCCCCAGCATTTT.

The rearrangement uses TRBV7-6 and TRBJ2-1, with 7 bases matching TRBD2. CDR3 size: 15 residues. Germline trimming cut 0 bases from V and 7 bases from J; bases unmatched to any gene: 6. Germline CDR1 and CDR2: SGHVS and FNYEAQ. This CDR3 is CASSLAGGPGNEQFF. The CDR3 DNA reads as TGTGCCAGCAGCTTAGCGGGAGGGCCGGGGAATGAGCAGTTCTTC.

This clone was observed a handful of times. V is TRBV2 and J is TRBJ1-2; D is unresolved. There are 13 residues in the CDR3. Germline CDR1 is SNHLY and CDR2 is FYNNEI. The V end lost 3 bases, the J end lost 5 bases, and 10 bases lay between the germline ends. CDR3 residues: CASSDRSQYGYTF. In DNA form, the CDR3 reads TGTGCCAGCAGTGACAGATCTCAATATGGCTACACCTTC. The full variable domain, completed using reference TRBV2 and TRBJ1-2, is EPEVTQTPSHQVTQMGQEVILRCVPISNHLYFYWYRQILGQKVEFLVSFYNNEISEKSEIFDDQFSVERPDGSNFTLKIRSTKLEDSAMYFCASSDRSQYGYTFGSGTRLTVV.

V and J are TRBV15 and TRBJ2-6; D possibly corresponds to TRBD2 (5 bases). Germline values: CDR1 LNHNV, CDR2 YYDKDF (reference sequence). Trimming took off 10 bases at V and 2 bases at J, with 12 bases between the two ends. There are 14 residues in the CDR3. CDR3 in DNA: TGTGCCATTGAGACTATACCTGGGGCCAACGTCCTGACTTTC. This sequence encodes CAIETIPGANVLTF.

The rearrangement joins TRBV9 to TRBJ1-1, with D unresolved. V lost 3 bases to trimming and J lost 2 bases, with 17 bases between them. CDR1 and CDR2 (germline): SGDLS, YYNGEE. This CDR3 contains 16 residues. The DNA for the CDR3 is TGTGCCAGCAGCGGGACTGGTGGGCAGACCAACACTGAAGCTTTCTTT. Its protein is CASSGTGGQTNTEAFF.

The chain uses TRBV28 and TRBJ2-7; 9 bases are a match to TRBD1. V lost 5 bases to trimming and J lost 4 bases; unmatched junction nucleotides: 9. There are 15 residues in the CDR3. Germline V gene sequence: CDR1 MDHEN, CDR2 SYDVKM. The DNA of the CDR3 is TGTGCCAGCAGTCCCGAACAGGGGGCGCGTTACGAGCAGTACTTC. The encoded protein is CASSPEQGARYEQYF.

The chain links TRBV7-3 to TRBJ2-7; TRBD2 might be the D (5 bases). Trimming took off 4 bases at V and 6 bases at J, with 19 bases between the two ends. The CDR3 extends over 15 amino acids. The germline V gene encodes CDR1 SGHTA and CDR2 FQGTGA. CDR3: CASSSAGPGRGEQYF. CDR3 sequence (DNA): TGTGCCAGCAGCTCAGCTGGACCGGGTCGGGGCGAGCAGTACTTC.

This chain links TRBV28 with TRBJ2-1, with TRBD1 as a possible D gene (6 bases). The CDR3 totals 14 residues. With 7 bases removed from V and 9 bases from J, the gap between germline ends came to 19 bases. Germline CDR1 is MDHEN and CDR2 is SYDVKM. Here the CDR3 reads CASKGTSVIGEQFF. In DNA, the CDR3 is TGTGCCAGCAAGGGGACAAGTGTAATCGGTGAGCAGTTCTTC.

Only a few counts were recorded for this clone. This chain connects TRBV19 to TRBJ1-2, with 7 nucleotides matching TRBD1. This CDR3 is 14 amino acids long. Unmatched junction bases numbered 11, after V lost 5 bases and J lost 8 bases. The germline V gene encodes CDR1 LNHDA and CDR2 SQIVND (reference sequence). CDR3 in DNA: TGTGCCAGTAGTCCCCCCAGGGGGGACGGGGGCTACACCTTC. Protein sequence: CASSPPRGDGGYTF.

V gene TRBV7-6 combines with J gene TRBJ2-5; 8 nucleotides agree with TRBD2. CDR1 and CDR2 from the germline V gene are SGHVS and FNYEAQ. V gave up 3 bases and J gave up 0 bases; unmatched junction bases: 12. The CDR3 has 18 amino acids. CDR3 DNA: TGTGCCAGCAGCTTCCCCCCAGACGGCGGGGGGAACCAAGAGACCCAGTACTTC. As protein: CASSFPPDGGGNQETQYF.

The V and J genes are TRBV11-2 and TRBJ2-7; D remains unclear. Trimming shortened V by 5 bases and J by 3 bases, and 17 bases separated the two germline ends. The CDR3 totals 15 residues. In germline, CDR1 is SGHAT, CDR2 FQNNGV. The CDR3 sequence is CASSPRPWQVYEQYF. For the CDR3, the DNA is TGTGCCAGCAGCCCCCGTCCTTGGCAGGTCTACGAGCAGTACTTC.

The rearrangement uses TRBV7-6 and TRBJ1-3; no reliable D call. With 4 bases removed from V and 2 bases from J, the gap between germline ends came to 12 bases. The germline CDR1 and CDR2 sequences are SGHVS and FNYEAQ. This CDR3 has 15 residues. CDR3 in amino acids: CASSSRGGTGNTIYF. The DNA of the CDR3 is TGTGCCAGCAGCTCCCGGGGAGGGACTGGAAACACCATATATTTT.